The rows below give T cell receptor beta chains drawn from one sample of a study of T-cell reconstitution after alpha-beta-depleted transplantation in children. TCRdb reprocessed the PCR reads via MiXCR and lists one record per CDR3 protein. The sample has approximately 97,000 distinct CDR3 sequences, approximately 6% seen once. Sequenced material: PBMCs, mostly from graft donor cells, taken 60 days after TCRalphabeta/CD19-depleted stem cell transplant. The receptors were gathered from a female patient aged 2-10 years who had a stem cell transplant for Fanconi anemia, so the T cells may come from the graft donor. Both conserved end residues are part of each CDR3. A D gene is named only where the DNA matches it firmly. Clone size is given for some rows only: seen once, a few or many times, or a class if the clone is expanded.

v_gene	d_gene	j_gene	abundance	CDR3aa	CDR3nt
TRBV11-2	TRBD2	TRBJ2-6	many	CASSLTPTRLASSGANVLTF	TGTGCCAGCAGCTTAACTCCTACGAGACTAGCGAGCTCTGGGGCCAACGTCCTGACTTTC
TRBV4-2	TRBD1	TRBJ2-4	many	CASSSYAGTGVNIQYF	TGTGCCAGCAGCTCATACGCCGGGACAGGGGTGAACATTCAGTACTTC
TRBV5-1	NA	TRBJ2-3	many	CASSSHRADTQYF	TGCGCCAGCAGCTCTCACAGGGCAGATACGCAGTATTTT
TRBV28	TRBD2	TRBJ2-2	many	CAASIGLAGTGELFF	TGTGCCGCATCGATCGGACTAGCGGGAACCGGGGAGCTGTTTTTT
TRBV12-3/TRBV12-4	NA	TRBJ2-1	many	CASSSRGEQFF	TGTGCCAGCAGTTCTAGGGGTGAGCAGTTCTTC
TRBV28	TRBD1	TRBJ2-2	many	CAARQGYTGELFF	TGTGCCGCCCGACAGGGGTACACCGGGGAGCTGTTTTTT
TRBV5-1	TRBD2	TRBJ2-7	NA	CASRRDYSYEQYF	TGCGCCAGCAGGCGGGACTATTCCTACGAGCAGTACTTC
TRBV7-2	TRBD2	TRBJ2-1	many	CASRWTSGSEQFF	TGTGCCAGCAGATGGACTAGCGGGAGTGAGCAGTTCTTC
TRBV20-1	NA	TRBJ2-1	many	CSARDSASYNEQFF	TGCAGTGCTAGAGATTCAGCCAGTTACAATGAGCAGTTCTTC
TRBV7-8	TRBD2	TRBJ2-5	many	CASSTLLAGAPAQYF	TGTGCCAGCAGCACCCTTTTAGCGGGGGCCCCCGCTCAGTACTTC
TRBV9	TRBD2	TRBJ2-5	many	CASSLQSGAETQYF	TGTGCCAGCAGCTTACAGAGCGGGGCGGAGACCCAGTACTTC
TRBV24-1	NA	TRBJ2-2	NA	CATQGANLQNTGELFF	TGTGCCACACAGGGTGCCAACCTCCAGAACACCGGGGAGCTGTTTTTT
TRBV21-1	NA	TRBJ1-4	many	CASRTVGELFF	TGTGCCAGCAGGACAGTGGGCGAACTGTTTTTT
TRBV28	TRBD1	TRBJ1-5	many	CASSPGGGNQPQHF	TGTGCCAGCAGTCCAGGGGGGGGTAATCAGCCCCAGCATTTT
TRBV5-1	NA	TRBJ1-2	few	CASSSNLKPGPRRYGYTF	TGCGCCAGCAGTTCGAACCTGAAACCGGGACCTCGACGATATGGCTACACCTTC